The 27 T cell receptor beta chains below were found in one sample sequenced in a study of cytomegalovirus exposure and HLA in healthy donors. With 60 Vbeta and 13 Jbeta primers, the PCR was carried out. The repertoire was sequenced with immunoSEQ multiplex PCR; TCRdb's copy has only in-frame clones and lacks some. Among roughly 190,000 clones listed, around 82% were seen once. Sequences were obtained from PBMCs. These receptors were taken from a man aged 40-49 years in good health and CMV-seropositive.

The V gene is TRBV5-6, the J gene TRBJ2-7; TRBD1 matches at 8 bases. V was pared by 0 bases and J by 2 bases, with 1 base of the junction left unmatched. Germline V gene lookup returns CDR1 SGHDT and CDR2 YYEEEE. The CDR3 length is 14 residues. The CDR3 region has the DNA TGTGCCAGCAGCTTGGGCAGGGGGCCCTACGAGCAGTACTTC. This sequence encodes CASSLGRGPYEQYF. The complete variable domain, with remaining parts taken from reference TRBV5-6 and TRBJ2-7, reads DAGVTQSPTHLIKTRGQQVTLRCSPKSGHDTVSWYQQALGQGPQFIFQYYEEEERQRGNFPDRFSGHQFPNYSSELNVNALLLGDSALYLCASSLGRGPYEQYFGPGTRLTVT.

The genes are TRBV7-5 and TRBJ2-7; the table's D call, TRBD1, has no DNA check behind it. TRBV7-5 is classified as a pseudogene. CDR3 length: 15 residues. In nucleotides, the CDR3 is TGTGTCAGAAGCTTAAGGGACAGGGGATCCTACGAGCAGTACTTC. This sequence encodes CVRSLRDRGSYEQYF.

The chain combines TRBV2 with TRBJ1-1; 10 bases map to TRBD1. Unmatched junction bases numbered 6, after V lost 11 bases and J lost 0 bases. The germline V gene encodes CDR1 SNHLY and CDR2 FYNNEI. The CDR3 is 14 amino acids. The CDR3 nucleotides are TGTGCCTTGCGGGACAGGGGAATGAACACTGAAGCTTTCTTT. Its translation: CALRDRGMNTEAFF.

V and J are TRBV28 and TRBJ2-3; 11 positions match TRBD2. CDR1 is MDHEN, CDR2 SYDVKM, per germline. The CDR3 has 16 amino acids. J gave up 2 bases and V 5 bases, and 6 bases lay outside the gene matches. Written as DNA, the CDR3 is TGTGCCAGCAGTCTCCTGACTAGCGGGAACACAGATACGCAGTATTTT. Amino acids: CASSLLTSGNTDTQYF.

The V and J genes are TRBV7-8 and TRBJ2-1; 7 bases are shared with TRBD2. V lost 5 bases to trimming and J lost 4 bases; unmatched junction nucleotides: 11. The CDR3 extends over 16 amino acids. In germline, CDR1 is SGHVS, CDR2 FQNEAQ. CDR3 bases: TGTGCCAGCAGCATTACCGGGGGGTTAGTGTACAATGAGCAGTTCTTC. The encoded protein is CASSITGGLVYNEQFF. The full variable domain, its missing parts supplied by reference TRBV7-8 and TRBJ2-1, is GAGVSQSPRYKVAKRGQDVALRCDPISGHVSLFWYQQALGQGPEFLTYFQNEAQLDKSGLPSDRFFAERPEGSVSTLKIQRTQQEDSAVYLCASSITGGLVYNEQFFGPGTRLTVL.

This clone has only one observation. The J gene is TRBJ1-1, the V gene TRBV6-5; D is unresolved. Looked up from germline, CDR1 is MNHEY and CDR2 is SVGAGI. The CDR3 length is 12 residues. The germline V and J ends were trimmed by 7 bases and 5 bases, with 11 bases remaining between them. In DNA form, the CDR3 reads TGTGCCAGCACCCAGCCAGGAACTGAAGCTTTCTTT. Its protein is CASTQPGTEAFF.

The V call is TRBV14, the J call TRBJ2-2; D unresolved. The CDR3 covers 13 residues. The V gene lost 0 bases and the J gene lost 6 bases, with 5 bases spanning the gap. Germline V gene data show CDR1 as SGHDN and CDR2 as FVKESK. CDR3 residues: CASSQDISGELFF. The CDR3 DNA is TGTGCCAGCAGCCAAGATATTTCCGGGGAGCTGTTTTTT. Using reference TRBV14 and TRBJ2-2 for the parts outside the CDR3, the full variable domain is EAGVTQFPSHSVIEKGQTVTLRCDPISGHDNLYWYRRVMGKEIKFLLHFVKESKQDESGMPNNRFLAERTGGTYSTLKVQPAELEDSGVYFCASSQDISGELFFGEGSRLTVL.

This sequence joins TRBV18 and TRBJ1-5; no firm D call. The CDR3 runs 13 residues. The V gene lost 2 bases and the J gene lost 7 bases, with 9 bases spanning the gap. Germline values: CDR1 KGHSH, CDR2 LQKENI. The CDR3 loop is CASSPSGKQPQHF. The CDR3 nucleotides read TGTGCCAGCTCACCAAGCGGTAAACAGCCCCAGCATTTT.

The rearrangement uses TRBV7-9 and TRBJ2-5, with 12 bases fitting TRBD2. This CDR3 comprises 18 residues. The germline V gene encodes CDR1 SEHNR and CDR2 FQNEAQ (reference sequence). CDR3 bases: TGTTCCACCGACCCCCAGAGGACTAGCGGGATTTACCAAGAGACCCAGTACTTC. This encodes CSTDPQRTSGIYQETQYF.

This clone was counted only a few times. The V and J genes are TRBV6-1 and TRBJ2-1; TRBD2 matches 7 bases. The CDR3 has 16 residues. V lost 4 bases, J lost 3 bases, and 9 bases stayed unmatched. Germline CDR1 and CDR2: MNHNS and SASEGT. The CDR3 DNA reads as TGTGCCAGCAGTGTGGCGGGAGTAATGAACTACAATGAGCAGTTCTTC. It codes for CASSVAGVMNYNEQFF.

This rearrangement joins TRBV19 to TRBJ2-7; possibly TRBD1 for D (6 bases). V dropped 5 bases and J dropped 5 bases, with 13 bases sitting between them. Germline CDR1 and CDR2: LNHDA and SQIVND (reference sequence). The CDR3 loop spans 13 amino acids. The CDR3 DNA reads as TGTGCCAGTAGTTGGAGGACAGTCGACGAGCAGTACTTC. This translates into CASSWRTVDEQYF.

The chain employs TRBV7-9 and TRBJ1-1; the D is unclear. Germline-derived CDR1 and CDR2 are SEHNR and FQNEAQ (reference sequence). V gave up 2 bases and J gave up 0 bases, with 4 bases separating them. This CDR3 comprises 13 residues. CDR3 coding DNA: TGTGCCAGCAGCTTACCGTTGAACACTGAAGCTTTCTTT. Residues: CASSLPLNTEAFF. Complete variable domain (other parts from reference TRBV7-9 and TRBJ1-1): DTGVSQNPRHKITKRGQNVTFRCDPISEHNRLYWYRQTLGQGPEFLTYFQNEAQLEKSRLLSDRFSAERPKGSFSTLEIQRTEQGDSAMYLCASSLPLNTEAFFGQGTRLTVV.

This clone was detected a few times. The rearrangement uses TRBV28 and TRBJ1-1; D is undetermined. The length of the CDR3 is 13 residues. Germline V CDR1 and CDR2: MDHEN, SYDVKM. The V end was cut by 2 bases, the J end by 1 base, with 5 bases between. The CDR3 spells CASSLVANTEAFF. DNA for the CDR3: TGTGCCAGCAGTTTAGTAGCGAACACTGAAGCTTTCTTT.

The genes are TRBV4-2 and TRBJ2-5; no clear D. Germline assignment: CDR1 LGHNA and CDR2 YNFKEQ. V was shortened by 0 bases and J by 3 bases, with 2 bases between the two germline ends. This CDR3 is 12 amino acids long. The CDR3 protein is CASSQDKETQYF. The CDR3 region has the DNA TGTGCCAGCAGCCAAGATAAAGAGACCCAGTACTTC.

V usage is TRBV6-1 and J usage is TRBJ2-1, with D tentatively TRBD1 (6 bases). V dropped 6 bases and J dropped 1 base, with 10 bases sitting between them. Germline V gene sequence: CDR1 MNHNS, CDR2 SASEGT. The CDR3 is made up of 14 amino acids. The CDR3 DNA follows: TGTGCCAGCAGGGGGGCCGATTCCTACAATGAGCAGTTCTTC. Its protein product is CASRGADSYNEQFF.

The CDR3 loop is CASGRGSYNEQFF. The CDR3 nucleotides are TGTGCCAGTGGGCGGGGGTCCTACAATGAGCAGTTCTTC. This sequence joins TRBV28 and TRBJ2-1, with 7 positions matching TRBD2. The J segment lost 1 base and the V segment lost 9 bases, leaving 3 bases of the junction unmatched. Germline V CDR1 and CDR2: MDHEN, SYDVKM. The CDR3 is 13 amino acids.

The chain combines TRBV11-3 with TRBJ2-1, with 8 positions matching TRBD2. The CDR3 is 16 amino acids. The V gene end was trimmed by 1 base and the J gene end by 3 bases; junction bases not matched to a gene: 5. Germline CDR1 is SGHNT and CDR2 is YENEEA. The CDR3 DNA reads TGTGCCAGCAGCTTAGCGGGTAGCGGGGTCTACAATGAGCAGTTCTTC. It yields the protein CASSLAGSGVYNEQFF.

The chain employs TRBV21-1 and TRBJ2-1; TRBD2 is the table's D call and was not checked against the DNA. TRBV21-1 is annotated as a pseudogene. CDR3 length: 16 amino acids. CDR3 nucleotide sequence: TGTGCCAGCATTTGGACTAGCGGGAGCTCCTACAATGAGCAGTTCTTC. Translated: CASIWTSGSSYNEQFF.

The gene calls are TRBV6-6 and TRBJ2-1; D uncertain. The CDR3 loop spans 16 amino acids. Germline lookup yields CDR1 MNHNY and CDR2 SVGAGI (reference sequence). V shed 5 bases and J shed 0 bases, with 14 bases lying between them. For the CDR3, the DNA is TGTGCCAGCAGTCCAAGACTGCGTAGCTCCTACAATGAGCAGTTCTTC. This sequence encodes CASSPRLRSSYNEQFF.

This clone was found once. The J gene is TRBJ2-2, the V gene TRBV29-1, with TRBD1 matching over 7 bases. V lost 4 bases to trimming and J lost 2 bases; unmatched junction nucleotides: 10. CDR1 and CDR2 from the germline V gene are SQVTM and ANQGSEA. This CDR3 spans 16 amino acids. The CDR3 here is CSVGGSGQVNTGELFF. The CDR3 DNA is TGCAGCGTTGGGGGGTCTGGACAGGTTAACACCGGGGAGCTGTTTTTT.

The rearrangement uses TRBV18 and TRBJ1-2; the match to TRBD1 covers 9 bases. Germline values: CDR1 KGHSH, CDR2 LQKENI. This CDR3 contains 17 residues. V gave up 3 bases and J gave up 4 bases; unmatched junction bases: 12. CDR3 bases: TGTGCCAGCTCACCCGGGACAGGGCCTAAGTTTTTCTATGGCTACACCTTC. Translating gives CASSPGTGPKFFYGYTF. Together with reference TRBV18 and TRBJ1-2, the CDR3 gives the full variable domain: NAGVMQNPRHLVRRRGQEARLRCSPMKGHSHVYWYRQLPEEGLKFMVYLQKENIIDESGMPKERFSAEFPKEGPSILRIQQVVRGDSAAYFCASSPGTGPKFFYGYTFGSGTRLTVV.

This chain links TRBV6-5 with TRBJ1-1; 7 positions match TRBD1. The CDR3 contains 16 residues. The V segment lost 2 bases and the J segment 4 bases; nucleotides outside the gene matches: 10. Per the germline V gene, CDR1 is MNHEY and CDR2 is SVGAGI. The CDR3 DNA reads TGTGCCAGCAGTTACACCCCAGGGGGAGCGGGCACTGAAGCTTTCTTT. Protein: CASSYTPGGAGTEAFF.

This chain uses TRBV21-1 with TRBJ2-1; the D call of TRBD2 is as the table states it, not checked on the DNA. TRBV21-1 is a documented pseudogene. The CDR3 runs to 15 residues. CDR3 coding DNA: TGTGCCAGCAGCAAAGGTAGCGGGAGAGGGCGTGAGCAGTTCTTC. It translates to CASSKGSGRGREQFF.

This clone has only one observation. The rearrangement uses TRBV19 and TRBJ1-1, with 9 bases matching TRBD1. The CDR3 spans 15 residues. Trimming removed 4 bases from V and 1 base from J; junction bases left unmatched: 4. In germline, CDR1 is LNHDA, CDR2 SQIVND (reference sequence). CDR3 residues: CASSKTGGSNTEAFF. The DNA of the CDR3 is TGTGCCAGTAGTAAAACAGGGGGCTCGAACACTGAAGCTTTCTTT. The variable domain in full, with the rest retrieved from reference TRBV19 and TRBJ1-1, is DGGITQSPKYLFRKEGQNVTLSCEQNLNHDAMYWYRQDPGQGLRLIYYSQIVNDFQKGDIAEGYSVSREKKESFPLTVTSAQKNPTAFYLCASSKTGGSNTEAFFGQGTRLTVV.

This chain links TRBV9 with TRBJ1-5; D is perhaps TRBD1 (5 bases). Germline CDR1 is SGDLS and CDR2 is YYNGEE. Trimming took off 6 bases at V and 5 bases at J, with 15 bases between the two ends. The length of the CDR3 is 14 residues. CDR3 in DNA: TGTGCCAGCAACAAAGACGGAGGGGATCAGCCCCAGCATTTT. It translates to CASNKDGGDQPQHF.

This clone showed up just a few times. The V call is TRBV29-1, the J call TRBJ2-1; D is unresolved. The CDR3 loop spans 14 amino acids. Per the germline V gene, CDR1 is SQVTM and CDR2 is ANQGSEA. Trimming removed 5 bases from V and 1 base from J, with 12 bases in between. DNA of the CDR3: TGCAGCGTTCCCAAACCACTTTCCTACAATGAGCAGTTCTTC. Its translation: CSVPKPLSYNEQFF.

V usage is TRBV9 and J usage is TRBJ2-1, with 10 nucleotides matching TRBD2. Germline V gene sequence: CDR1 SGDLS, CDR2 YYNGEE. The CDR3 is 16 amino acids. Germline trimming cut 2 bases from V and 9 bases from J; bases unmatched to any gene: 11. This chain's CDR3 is CASSVSASGSRGEQFF. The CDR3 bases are TGTGCCAGCAGCGTGTCCGCTAGCGGGAGTCGCGGTGAGCAGTTCTTC.